This T cell receptor beta chain was identified during a study of regulatory T cells in long-lasting Graves disease. Specified time point: newly diagnosed GD, antithyroid drugs for less than 3 months. RNA isolated from PBMCs was used to make the TCR library. Construction of the TCR beta libraries employed iRepertoire HTBI primers in conjunction with Arm-PCR of CDR3 regions. TCRdb ran MiXCR on the multiplex PCR reads and lists one entry per CDR3 protein. The table includes some 250,000 distinct CDR3 sequences, over 20% detected once. CDR3 size: 15 residues. Looked up from germline, CDR1 is SNHLY and CDR2 is FYNNEI. V shed 6 bases, J shed 2 bases, and the junction held 6 bases outside the gene matches.

V and J are TRBV2 and TRBJ2-7; 11 nucleotides align to TRBD2. Sequencing was performed on peripheral blood mononuclear cells (PBMCs), taken at new diagnosis, from a patient treated with antithyroid drugs. This receptor was identified in a female donor with Graves disease. CDR3: CASRSGTSGTYEQYF. The CDR3, as DNA: TGTGCCAGCAGGTCCGGGACTAGCGGAACCTACGAGCAGTACTTC.